Listed below are T cell receptor beta chains from one sample, sequenced in a study of cytomegalovirus exposure and HLA in healthy donors. Using immunoSEQ multiplex PCR, the repertoire was profiled, and TCRdb retains in-frame clones only, with some absent. The sample lists over 150,000 clones; 80% to 90% were seen once. The sample was PBMCs. The receptors stem from a man aged 45-65 years in good health and CMV-seropositive. The conserved cysteine and the conserved F or W are not part of the CDR3 here.

>TRBJ2-1|TRBV7-9
ASSSPELANEQF
>TRBJ1-2|TRBV2
ASSEQGGYSGYT
>TRBJ1-2|TRBV12-5
ASGFEGTVGGYT
>TRBJ2-1|TRBV6-5
ASSSSGVYYNEQF
>TRBJ2-7|TRBV11-2
ASSLGSGTGVMYEQY
>TRBJ2-3|TRBV28
ASGPSGMGTDTQY
>TRBJ1-2|TRBV5-4
ASSTPGQGGVYGYT
>TRBJ2-1|TRBV6-1
ASSKAGTSGGIEQF
>TRBJ2-1|TRBV4-1
ASSQDWRNYNEQF
>TRBJ1-1|TRBV4-2
ASSHTDRGAEAF
>TRBJ2-6|TRBV2
ASLRDSGANVLT
>TRBJ1-2|TRBV19
ASSIGFRVAYT
>TRBJ2-4|TRBV7-2
ASSLEYSKIQY
>TRBJ2-1|TRBV9
ASSSRTSGTRNEQF
>TRBJ1-5|TRBV10-3
AISEGRPATGSQPQH
>TRBJ1-2|TRBV18
ASSPGTANYGYT